These 29 T cell receptor beta chains originate from one sample sequenced in a study of blood T cell repertoires in COVID-19. Data came from immunoSEQ multiplex PCR; TCRdb stores just in-frame clones and leaves some out. In the table there are around 150,000 clones, 84% of which are singletons. Sequencing was done on a sample of PBMCs or T cells enriched from blood (not recorded which). Receptor source: a man in his forties or fifties who had recovered from COVID-19.

This clone was observed a handful of times. This CDR3 reads CASSSQGVGGYTF. DNA of the CDR3: TGTGCCAGCAGCTCCCAGGGGGTCGGTGGCTACACCTTC. The V and J genes are TRBV7-9 and TRBJ1-2; 7 nucleotides agree with TRBD1. V lost 4 bases and J lost 7; bases outside the gene matches: 6. The CDR3 is 13 residues long. Germline V CDR1 and CDR2: SEHNR, FQNEAQ (reference sequence).

This clone was observed a few times. V is TRBV6-1 and J is TRBJ1-6; 10 nucleotides line up with TRBD1. CDR1 and CDR2 from the germline V gene are MNHNS and SASEGT. This CDR3 spans 17 amino acids. Trimming removed 3 bases from V and 0 bases from J; junction bases left unmatched: 2. The CDR3 loop is CASSDRTGGSYNSPLHF. The CDR3 coding sequence is TGTGCCAGCAGTGACCGGACAGGGGGCTCCTATAATTCACCCCTCCACTTT.

The gene calls are TRBV6-5 and TRBJ2-2; weak D call: TRBD2 (7 bases). Germline CDR1 MNHEY, CDR2 SVGAGI. Deletions cut 2 bases from V and 4 bases from J, with 14 bases between. CDR3 length: 16 amino acids. For the CDR3, the DNA is TGTGCCAGCAGTTACGGTCGGGGGGCGCGCACCGGGGAGCTGTTTTTT. It codes for CASSYGRGARTGELFF.

The chain recombines TRBV5-1 with TRBJ2-3; 8 nucleotides line up with TRBD2. This CDR3 is built from 15 residues. The germline CDR1 and CDR2 sequences are SGHRS and YFSETQ. V lost 6 bases to trimming and J lost 0 bases; unmatched junction nucleotides: 6. The CDR3, as DNA: TGCGCCAGCACCCGGGAGGGAGCTAGCACAGATACGCAGTATTTT. Encoded protein: CASTREGASTDTQYF.

The V gene is TRBV5-1, the J gene TRBJ1-6; a possible D gene is TRBD1 (6 bases). V lost 2 bases and J lost 9, with 12 bases in between. The CDR3 is 14 amino acids. Germline loops: CDR1 SGHRS, CDR2 YFSETQ. The CDR3 loop is CASSFARGASPLHF. CDR3 nucleotides: TGCGCCAGCAGCTTTGCCAGGGGTGCTTCACCCCTCCACTTT.

The genes are TRBV7-3 and TRBJ1-1; no clear D. The V gene's germline CDR1 is SGHTA and CDR2 FQGTGA. The CDR3 length is 13 residues. V lost 1 base and J lost 8, with 11 bases in between. In DNA form, the CDR3 reads TGTGCCAGCAGCTTAAATCCAGGCACAGAAGCTTTCTTT. Translating gives CASSLNPGTEAFF.

The chain links TRBV12-3 or TRBV12-4 to TRBJ1-2; TRBD1 is a possible D gene (6 bases). The V end was cut by 3 bases, the J end by 14 bases, with 19 bases between. The CDR3 consists of 13 residues. The CDR3 reads CASSFHGTPFFTF. CDR3 sequence (DNA): TGTGCCAGCAGTTTTCACGGGACACCTTTTTTTACCTTC.

The chain is built from TRBV1 and TRBJ2-2; the table's D call TRBD2 went unverified against the DNA. TRBV1 is labeled a pseudogene. The CDR3 has 14 amino acids. In DNA form, the CDR3 reads TGCACCAGCAGTTGGACTAGAGGTACCGGGGAGCTGTTTTTT. Its protein is CTSSWTRGTGELFF.

This chain links TRBV24-1 with TRBJ2-3; D possibly corresponds to TRBD2 (6 bases). This CDR3 has 13 residues. Germline V CDR1 and CDR2: KGHDR, SFDVKD. Trimming took off 3 bases at V and 9 bases at J, with 12 bases between the two ends. Here the CDR3 DNA reads TGTGCCACCAGTGATCAAATTGCGGGGACGCAGTATTTT. Protein: CATSDQIAGTQYF.

V and J are TRBV2 and TRBJ2-5, with TRBD2 identical over 14 bases. From germline, CDR1 is SNHLY and CDR2 FYNNEI. CDR3 length: 15 residues. With V trimmed by 8 bases and J by 5 bases, 7 bases remained unmatched. CDR3 DNA: TGTGCCAGCGCCCCGGGACTAGCGGGGGAGGAGACCCAGTACTTC. Translated, it gives CASAPGLAGEETQYF.

The V gene is TRBV7-9, the J gene TRBJ2-3; 11 bases align to TRBD2. CDR3 length: 16 residues. J lost 5 bases, V lost 5 bases, and 9 bases had no gene match. CDR1 is SEHNR and CDR2 is FQNEAQ in the germline V gene (reference sequence). As DNA, the CDR3 is TGTGCCAGCAGCCTCCAGGCCGGGACTAGCGGAGATACGCAGTATTTT. Residues: CASSLQAGTSGDTQYF.

The V gene is TRBV6-5, the J gene TRBJ2-7; possibly TRBD1 for D (6 bases). Looked up from germline, CDR1 is MNHEY and CDR2 is SVGAGI. The CDR3 contains 13 residues. Trimming removed 7 bases from V and 4 bases from J, with 14 bases in between. The CDR3 bases are TGTGCCAGCATGGGGGCGTCGGGGTACGAGCAGTACTTC. This codes for CASMGASGYEQYF.

This chain joins TRBV29-1 and TRBJ2-7; D is perhaps TRBD2 (5 bases). V shed 4 bases and J shed 2 bases, with 15 bases lying between them. In germline, CDR1 is SQVTM, CDR2 ANQGSEA. The CDR3 totals 14 residues. CDR3 in DNA: TGCAGCGTTGGTCCGTCGGGGAGACCCTACGAGCAGTACTTC. It encodes CSVGPSGRPYEQYF.

The V and J genes are TRBV29-1 and TRBJ2-2; 10 bases are shared with TRBD2. V lost 6 bases to trimming and J lost 0 bases; unmatched junction nucleotides: 1. This CDR3 is 14 amino acids long. Germline V gene lookup returns CDR1 SQVTM and CDR2 ANQGSEA. The CDR3 bases are TGCAGCGTCGGACTAGCGGCGAACACCGGGGAGCTGTTTTTT. Translation gives CSVGLAANTGELFF.

This chain connects TRBV7-3 to TRBJ1-1; 7 bases align to TRBD1. CDR1 and CDR2 from the germline V gene are SGHTA and FQGTGA. CDR3 length: 14 amino acids. V shed 0 bases and J 4 bases; nucleotides not matched to a gene: 2. The DNA of the CDR3 is TGTGCCAGCAGCTTAACGGGGGACAGCACTGAAGCTTTCTTT. Translated: CASSLTGDSTEAFF.

The rearrangement links TRBV3-1 (or the pseudogene TRBV3-2) to TRBJ1-1; possible D gene TRBD1, 6 bases. This CDR3 spans 14 amino acids. CDR1 is LGHDT and CDR2 is YNNKEL in the germline V gene (reference sequence). V lost 1 base and J lost 2, with 8 bases in between. CDR3 loop: CASSQVGANTEAFF. CDR3 sequence (DNA): TGTGCCAGCAGCCAAGTGGGGGCTAACACTGAAGCTTTCTTT.

This chain joins TRBV21-1 and TRBJ2-1; the table assigns TRBD1, which was not confirmed against the DNA. TRBV21-1 is assigned pseudogene status. The CDR3 covers 15 residues. The CDR3 loop reads CASSLPDRECNEQFF. The CDR3 nucleotides are TGTGCCAGCAGCTTACCGGACAGGGAATGCAATGAGCAGTTCTTC.

The rearrangement uses TRBV18 and TRBJ1-1; 7 bases are shared with TRBD1. The CDR3 loop spans 15 amino acids. After removal of 3 bases from V and 0 bases from J, the junction contained 4 bases not matched to a gene. Germline loops: CDR1 KGHSH, CDR2 LQKENI. CDR3 nucleotide sequence: TGTGCCAGCTCACCTCAGGGACAGATGAACACTGAAGCTTTCTTT. The encoded protein is CASSPQGQMNTEAFF.

This clone has a single count. V and J are TRBV4-1 and TRBJ1-5, with 9 bases identical to TRBD1. Germline lookup yields CDR1 MGHRA and CDR2 YSYEKL. Trimming removed 0 bases from V and 4 bases from J; junction bases left unmatched: 4. The CDR3 totals 16 residues. The CDR3, as DNA: TGCGCCAGCAGCCAAGAGGGGACAGGGAAAAATCAGCCCCAGCATTTT. This translates into CASSQEGTGKNQPQHF.

This clone was detected only once. The chain recombines TRBV7-2 with TRBJ2-1, with 11 positions matching TRBD2. V was pared by 1 base and J by 7 bases, with 3 bases of the junction left unmatched. Germline CDR1 is SGHTA and CDR2 is FQGNSA. The CDR3 runs to 15 residues. CDR3 nucleotides: TGTGCCAGCAGCTTAGGGACTAGCGGGTGGAATGAGCAGTTCTTC. Its translation is CASSLGTSGWNEQFF.

Concerning this clone itself: This CDR3 is also generated by other DNA sequences in the sample. The chain is built from TRBV10-3 and TRBJ2-7; D is possibly TRBD1 (5 bases). The germline gives CDR1 ENHRY, CDR2 SYGVKD. Trimming took off 4 bases at V and 2 bases at J, with 6 bases between the two ends. The CDR3 spans 12 residues. The CDR3 region is CAISGTTYEQYF. In DNA form, the CDR3 reads TGTGCCATCAGTGGGACAACCTACGAGCAGTACTTC.

The genes are TRBV7-9 and TRBJ1-6; perhaps TRBD1 as D (6 bases). Trimming took 5 bases from V and 3 from J, leaving 11 bases between them. CDR1 SEHNR and CDR2 FQNEAQ come from the germline V gene (reference sequence). The CDR3 covers 15 residues. The CDR3 region is CASSHGQLYNSPLHF. DNA of the CDR3: TGTGCCAGCAGCCATGGACAGCTCTATAATTCACCCCTCCACTTT. The whole variable domain, remainder taken from reference TRBV7-9 and TRBJ1-6, is DTGVSQNPRHKITKRGQNVTFRCDPISEHNRLYWYRQTLGQGPEFLTYFQNEAQLEKSRLLSDRFSAERPKGSFSTLEIQRTEQGDSAMYLCASSHGQLYNSPLHFGNGTRLTVT.

The chain joins TRBV11-1 to TRBJ1-6; D is unresolved. The V gene lost 2 bases and the J gene lost 9 bases, with 14 bases spanning the gap. Germline V CDR1 and CDR2: SGHAT, FQDESV (reference sequence). The CDR3 contains 15 residues. The CDR3 bases are TGTGCCAGCAGCTTAAGGTCGGGAAACGGTTCACCCCTCCACTTT. It yields the protein CASSLRSGNGSPLHF.

This rearrangement joins TRBV5-6 to TRBJ2-7; 9 positions agree with TRBD1. Germline V gene lookup returns CDR1 SGHDT and CDR2 YYEEEE. CDR3 length: 15 residues. Trimming cost V 3 bases and J 0 bases; bases outside gene matches: 4. CDR3 protein: CASSSGTGYSYEQYF. CDR3 in DNA: TGTGCCAGCAGCTCCGGGACAGGGTACTCCTACGAGCAGTACTTC.

The chain is built from TRBV10-2 and TRBJ1-4; no clear D. Germline CDR1 WSHSY, CDR2 SAAADI. V lost 4 bases and J 1 base, leaving 7 bases between the germline ends. The CDR3 totals 14 residues. CDR3 in DNA: TGCGCCAGCAGTGTTCGGGTAACTAATGAAAAACTGTTTTTT. Translating gives CASSVRVTNEKLFF.

The CDR3 DNA is TGTGCCAGCAGTTTTTCACAGAAGGATACGCAGTATTTT. It codes for CASSFSQKDTQYF. V usage is TRBV12-3 or TRBV12-4 and J usage is TRBJ2-3; D is unresolved. V was trimmed by 3 bases and J by 6 bases, leaving 10 bases between them. The CDR3 contains 13 residues.

This sequence joins TRBV13 and TRBJ2-1, with 14 bases that match TRBD2. The CDR3 is made up of 17 amino acids. V shed 5 bases, J shed 2 bases, and the junction held 5 bases outside the gene matches. CDR1 is PRHDT and CDR2 is FYEKMQ in the germline V gene (reference sequence). The CDR3 DNA sequence: TGTGCCAGCAGCCGACTAGCGGGGGGGCCAGCCTACAATGAGCAGTTCTTC. It translates to CASSRLAGGPAYNEQFF.

This clone showed up just a few times. The V gene is TRBV6-2 or TRBV6-3, the J gene TRBJ2-7; 13 bases align to TRBD2. V dropped 2 bases and J dropped 2; count of bases not matched to a gene: 6. CDR1 MNHEY and CDR2 SVGEGT come from the germline V gene. The CDR3 runs 17 residues. The CDR3 nucleotides are TGTGCCAGCAGTTACGTCGGGACTAGCGGGGCCCCCTACGAGCAGTACTTC. Amino acid sequence: CASSYVGTSGAPYEQYF.

This chain links TRBV19 with TRBJ1-6; tentative D call: TRBD1 (5 bases). The V gene's germline CDR1 is LNHDA and CDR2 SQIVND (reference sequence). The V gene lost 7 bases and the J gene lost 4 bases, with 14 bases spanning the gap. The CDR3 is 15 residues long. The CDR3 loop reads CASNLQEGYNSPLHF. CDR3 bases: TGTGCCAGTAATCTACAGGAGGGTTATAATTCACCCCTCCACTTT.